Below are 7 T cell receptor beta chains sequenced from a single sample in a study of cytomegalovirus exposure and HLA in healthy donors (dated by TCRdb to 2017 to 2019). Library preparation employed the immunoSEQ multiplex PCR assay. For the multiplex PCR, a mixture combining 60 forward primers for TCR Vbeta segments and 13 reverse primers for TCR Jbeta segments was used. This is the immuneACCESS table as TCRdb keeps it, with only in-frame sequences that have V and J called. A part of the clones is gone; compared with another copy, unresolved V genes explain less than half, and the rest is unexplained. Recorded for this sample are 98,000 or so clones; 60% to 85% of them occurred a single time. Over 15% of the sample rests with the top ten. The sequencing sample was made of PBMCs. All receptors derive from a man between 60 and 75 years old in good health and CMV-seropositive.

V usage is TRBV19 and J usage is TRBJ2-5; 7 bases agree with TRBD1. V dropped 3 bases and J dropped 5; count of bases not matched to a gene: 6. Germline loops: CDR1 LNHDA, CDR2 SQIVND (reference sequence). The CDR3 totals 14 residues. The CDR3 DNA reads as TGTGCCAGTAGTATGGCCTTCAGGGGGGAGACCCAGTACTTC. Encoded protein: CASSMAFRGETQYF.

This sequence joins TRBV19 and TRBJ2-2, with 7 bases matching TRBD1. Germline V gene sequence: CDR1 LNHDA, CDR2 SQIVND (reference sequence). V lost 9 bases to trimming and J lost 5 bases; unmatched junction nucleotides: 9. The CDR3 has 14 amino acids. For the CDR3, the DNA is TGTGCCAGCTCAGGGGGATTGACAACCGGGGAGCTGTTTTTT. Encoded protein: CASSGGLTTGELFF.

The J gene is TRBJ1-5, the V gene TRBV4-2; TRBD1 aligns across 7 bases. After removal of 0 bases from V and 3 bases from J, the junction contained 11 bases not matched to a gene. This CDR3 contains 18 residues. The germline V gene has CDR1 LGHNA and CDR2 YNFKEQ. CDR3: CASSQDRVGTASNQPQHF. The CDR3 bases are TGTGCCAGCAGCCAAGATCGAGTAGGGACAGCCTCCAATCAGCCCCAGCATTTT.

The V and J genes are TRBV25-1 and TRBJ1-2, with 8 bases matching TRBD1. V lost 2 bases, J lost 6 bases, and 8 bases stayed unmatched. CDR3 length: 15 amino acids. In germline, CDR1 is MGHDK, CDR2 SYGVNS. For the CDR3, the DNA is TGTGCCAGCAGTGAAGTTGAGGACAGGGTCCATGGCTACACCTTC. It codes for CASSEVEDRVHGYTF.

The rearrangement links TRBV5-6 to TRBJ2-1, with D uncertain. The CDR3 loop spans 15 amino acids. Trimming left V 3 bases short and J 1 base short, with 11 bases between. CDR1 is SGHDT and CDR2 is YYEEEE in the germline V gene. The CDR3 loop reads CASSYAVDSYNEQFF. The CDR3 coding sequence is TGTGCCAGCAGCTACGCGGTAGATTCCTACAATGAGCAGTTCTTC.

The CDR3 is CASSGDGGTYEQYF. DNA for the CDR3: TGTGCCAGCAGCGGGGACGGGGGAACCTACGAGCAGTACTTC. The chain uses TRBV2 and TRBJ2-7; a possible D gene is TRBD2 (6 bases). The germline V and J ends were trimmed by 6 bases and 2 bases, with 14 bases remaining between them. CDR3 length: 14 residues. From germline, CDR1 is SNHLY and CDR2 FYNNEI.

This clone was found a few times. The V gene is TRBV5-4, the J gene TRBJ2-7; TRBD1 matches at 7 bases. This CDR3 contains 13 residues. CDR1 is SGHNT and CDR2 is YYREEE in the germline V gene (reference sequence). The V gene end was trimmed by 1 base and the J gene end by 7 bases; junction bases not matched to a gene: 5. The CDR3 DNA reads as TGTGCCAGCAGCTTGAGTGGGACAGCTGAGCAGTACTTC. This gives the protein CASSLSGTAEQYF.